These 16 T cell receptor beta chains were sequenced from one sample in a study of breast tumors, draining lymph nodes, adjacent tissues (dated by TCRdb to 2015 to 2016). The library was built by means of multiplex PCR. The sequencer listed for this sample is Illumina HiSeq 2000. TCRdb reran the public reads through fastp at Q25 and MiXCR, keeping productive beta chains. Rows matching on CDR3 protein sequence are summarized as one entry with the most common DNA and genes. This sample is represented by tens of thousands of distinct CDR3 sequences; around 28% of them were singletons. The ten largest clones represent 8% to 9% of the sample. The axillary draining lymph nodes of breast cancer patients were the source of the lymph node samples. Sequenced: axillary lymph node tissue. Source of these receptors: a female donor with breast cancer. Some clones in this sample may be carry-over from other donors' samples.

This clonotype was detected only a few times. A much larger clone differs by one base, so this may be a read error. The chain employs TRBV11-3 and TRBJ2-7; 10 bases are a match to TRBD2. This CDR3 has 15 residues. The trim removed 5 bases at V and 3 bases at J, leaving 7 bases unmatched. CDR1 is SGHNT, CDR2 YENEEA, per germline. The CDR3 protein is CASSPGTSALYEQYF. CDR3 DNA: TGTGCCAGCAGCCCAGGGACTAGCGCACTCTACGAGCAGTACTTC. The variable domain in full, with the rest retrieved from reference TRBV11-3 and TRBJ2-7, is EAGVVQSPRYKIIEKKQPVAFWCNPISGHNTLYWYLQNLGQGPELLIRYENEEAVDDSQLPKDRFSAERLKGVDSTLKIQPAELGDSAVYLCASSPGTSALYEQYFGPGTRLTVT.

By share, this clonotype counts as medium-sized (0.01 to 0.1%). V and J are TRBV7-2 and TRBJ2-5; D is unclear. Germline CDR1 reads SGHTA; CDR2 reads FQGNSA. V gave up 5 bases and J gave up 7 bases, with 14 bases separating them. This CDR3 has 13 residues. The DNA of the CDR3 is TGTGCCAGCAGCCCACAAGGATATGGGACCCAGTACTTC. It yields the protein CASSPQGYGTQYF.

The chain combines TRBV20-1 with TRBJ2-7; D is ambiguous. The germline gives CDR1 DFQATT, CDR2 SNEGSKA (reference sequence). V was trimmed by 6 bases and J by 3 bases, leaving 15 bases between them. The length of the CDR3 is 13 residues. CDR3 amino acids: CSATSPSIYEQYF. The CDR3 nucleotides read TGCAGTGCAACAAGTCCCTCTATCTACGAGCAGTACTTC.

This clonotype was seen ten or more times. This chain joins TRBV7-2 and TRBJ1-2, with unresolved D. V was pared by 4 bases and J by 8 bases, with 17 bases between. This CDR3 has 14 amino acids. CDR1 and CDR2 (germline): SGHTA, FQGNSA. The CDR3 sequence: CASSSPPGFAGYTF. CDR3 sequence (DNA): TGTGCCAGCAGCTCCCCCCCCGGGTTTGCAGGCTACACCTTC.

The chain uses TRBV10-3 and TRBJ1-4; TRBD1 aligns across 7 bases. Germline CDR1 and CDR2: ENHRY and SYGVKD. Trimming took 5 bases from V and 14 from J; bases not matched to a gene: 8. The CDR3 loop spans 12 amino acids. Here the CDR3 DNA reads TGTGCCATCAGTCCGGACAGGTGGGGGCTGTTTTTT. It specifies CAISPDRWGLFF.

This clonotype was counted ten times or more. V gene TRBV2 combines with J gene TRBJ1-1; D possibly corresponds to TRBD1 (5 bases). Trimming left V 7 bases short and J 4 bases short, with 22 bases between. The CDR3 spans 16 residues. CDR1 is SNHLY and CDR2 is FYNNEI in the germline V gene. The CDR3 DNA follows: TGTGCCAGCACCCCCCGGGGCAGGGTAGGGACCACTGAAGCTTTCTTT. It codes for CASTPRGRVGTTEAFF.

There are many counts of this clonotype. The chain carries TRBV24-1 and TRBJ2-5; TRBD2 agrees at 7 bases. CDR1 and CDR2 (germline): KGHDR, SFDVKD. The CDR3 totals 11 residues. Trimming removed 11 bases from V and 4 bases from J; junction bases left unmatched: 3. Here the CDR3 reads CASGLGETQYF. CDR3 in DNA: TGTGCCAGCGGACTAGGAGAGACCCAGTACTTC.

The rearrangement links TRBV30 to TRBJ1-1, with no clear D. This CDR3 is built from 13 residues. CDR1 is GTSNPN, CDR2 SVGIG, per germline (reference sequence). V lost 5 bases and J 0 bases, leaving 10 bases between the germline ends. The CDR3 reads CAWARSLNTEAFF. The CDR3 bases are TGTGCCTGGGCCAGGTCCCTGAACACTGAAGCTTTCTTT.

This clonotype was found many times. V gene TRBV6-5 combines with J gene TRBJ1-5; TRBD1 might be the D (6 bases). CDR3 length: 15 amino acids. Germline V gives CDR1 MNHEY, CDR2 SVGAGI. Deletions cut 7 bases from V and 0 bases from J, with 13 bases between. The CDR3 sequence is CASTDRHRSNQPQHF. The CDR3 DNA sequence: TGTGCCAGCACCGACAGGCATCGTAGCAATCAGCCCCAGCATTTT.

This clonotype has more than one count but fewer than ten. V is TRBV11-2 and J is TRBJ2-1, with 7 nucleotides matching TRBD2. Germline V gene data show CDR1 as SGHAT and CDR2 as FQNNGV. The V and J ends lost 5 bases and 5 bases, in that order; junction bases with no gene match: 15. CDR3 length: 17 residues. CDR3 region: CASSPLLAAGRDNEQFF. In nucleotides, the CDR3 is TGTGCCAGCAGCCCGTTGCTAGCGGCAGGGCGGGACAATGAGCAGTTCTTC.

The chain links TRBV11-2 to TRBJ1-1; D is unclear. The V and J ends lost 3 bases and 5 bases respectively, with 10 bases between them. The CDR3 totals 13 residues. The germline CDR1 and CDR2 sequences are SGHAT and FQNNGV. The CDR3 bases are TGTGCCAGCAGCTTGGGATTGGAGACTGAAGCTTTCTTT. As protein: CASSLGLETEAFF.

This clonotype was recorded a few times. With a much larger clone just one base away, this may be a read error. This rearrangement joins TRBV20-1 to TRBJ2-1; D may be TRBD2 (6 bases). The CDR3 runs to 14 residues. The germline V gene has CDR1 DFQATT and CDR2 SNEGSKA (reference sequence). As DNA, the CDR3 is TGCAGTGCTAGGGTGGGACTGCATTACACTGAGCAGTTCTTC. It encodes CSARVGLHYTEQFF.

In the case of this clonotype: This CDR3 fails to terminate in the conserved phenylalanine or tryptophan, so it likely reflects a read error. This rearrangement joins TRBV7-2 to TRBJ2-7; D remains ambiguous. The germline V and J ends were trimmed by 5 bases and 2 bases, with 19 bases remaining between them. Germline V gives CDR1 SGHTA, CDR2 FQGNSA. There are 16 residues in the CDR3. CDR3 amino acids: CASSLSSDPMAYEQYL. The CDR3 DNA reads TGTGCCAGCAGCCTCAGTTCCGACCCCATGGCCTACGAGCAGTACCTC.

A word on this clonotype: A much larger clonotype is one base distant, so this may be a read error. The J gene is TRBJ1-1, the V gene TRBV7-9, with 7 bases identical to TRBD1. Germline V gene lookup returns CDR1 SEHNR and CDR2 FQNEAQ (reference sequence). The CDR3 has 16 residues. CDR3 nucleotide sequence: TGTGCCAGCAGCTTAGCAGGGGGCTCGGTCCTGACTGAACCTTTCTTT. It specifies CASSLAGGSVLTEPFF.

Regarding this clonotype: As the CDR3 is not closed by the conserved phenylalanine or tryptophan, this likely results from a read error. It is unclear where the CDR3 begins or ends on the DNA, so no DNA is shown, and the CDR3 is as TCRdb lists it. Here the CDR3 reads CATSDAGTGGWS. This sequence joins TRBV24-1 and TRBJ1-4; the table names TRBD1, a call not compared with the DNA. The CDR3 has 12 amino acids, counting both end residues. Germline lookup yields CDR1 KGHDR and CDR2 SFDVKD.

The chain is built from TRBV10-3 and TRBJ2-3, with D hard to call. V lost 11 bases to trimming and J lost 3 bases, with 6 bases between them. CDR1 and CDR2 from the germline V gene are ENHRY and SYGVKD. CDR3 size: 10 residues. The CDR3: CAAGTDTQYF. CDR3 nucleotide sequence: TGTGCCGCCGGTACAGATACGCAGTATTTT.